The 25 T cell receptor beta chains below all came from one sample that was sequenced in a study of cytomegalovirus exposure and HLA in healthy donors. The PCR made use of 60 Vbeta and 13 Jbeta primers. The data were produced by immunoSEQ multiplex PCR, yet TCRdb's version contains in-frame clones alone and is incomplete. The profile shows some 160,000 clones, 76% of them singletons. Sequencing was done on a sample of PBMCs. The receptors originated from a woman between 35 and 50 years old in good health and CMV-seronegative.

This chain joins TRBV19 and TRBJ2-6, with 9 nucleotides matching TRBD1. This CDR3 comprises 17 residues. Looked up from germline, CDR1 is LNHDA and CDR2 is SQIVND (reference sequence). Unmatched junction bases numbered 5, after V lost 5 bases and J lost 0 bases. Written as DNA, the CDR3 is TGTGCCAGTAGTGGGGACAGGGTCCTCTCTGGGGCCAACGTCCTGACTTTC. This translates into CASSGDRVLSGANVLTF.

V and J are TRBV5-6 and TRBJ1-1; no clear D. The germline V gene has CDR1 SGHDT and CDR2 YYEEEE. V was trimmed by 5 bases and J by 2 bases, leaving 16 bases between them. The CDR3 contains 15 residues. CDR3 loop: CASSLKLHRNTEAFF. The CDR3 region has the DNA TGTGCCAGCAGTTTGAAGTTACACAGAAACACTGAAGCTTTCTTT.

The chain recombines TRBV18 with TRBJ1-2, with 7 positions matching TRBD1. With 0 bases clipped from V and 5 bases from J, the junction kept 3 bases outside the gene matches. Germline V lookup: CDR1 KGHSH, CDR2 LQKENI. The CDR3 spans 14 residues. This chain's CDR3 is CASSPPIQGYGYTF. The CDR3 nucleotides are TGTGCCAGCTCACCACCGATACAGGGGTATGGCTACACCTTC.

The chain links TRBV5-4 to TRBJ2-3; 8 bases are shared with TRBD2. The J segment lost 3 bases and the V segment lost 4 bases, leaving 7 bases of the junction unmatched. Germline V CDR1 and CDR2: SGHNT, YYREEE (reference sequence). This CDR3 has 15 amino acids. The CDR3 region is CASSHAGGGTDTQYF. The CDR3, as DNA: TGTGCCAGCAGCCACGCGGGGGGTGGAACAGATACGCAGTATTTT.

This rearrangement joins TRBV28 to TRBJ2-2, with D perhaps matching TRBD2 (7 bases). V was cut by 6 bases and J by 5 bases, with 19 bases left in between. Per germline, CDR1 MDHEN and CDR2 SYDVKM. The CDR3 is 16 residues long. The CDR3 bases are TGTGCCAGCAGCTCTGGGGGGGCAGGGAGGACCGGGGAGCTGTTTTTT. This gives the protein CASSSGGAGRTGELFF. Full variable domain (rest looked up from reference TRBV28 and TRBJ2-2): DVKVTQSSRYLVKRTGEKVFLECVQDMDHENMFWYRQDPGLGLRLIYFSYDVKMKEKGDIPEGYSVSREKKERFSLILESASTNQTSMYLCASSSGGAGRTGELFFGEGSRLTVL.

The V call is TRBV5-1, the J call TRBJ2-1; D is unclear. Deletions cut 2 bases from V and 2 bases from J, with 11 bases between. Germline V gene sequence: CDR1 SGHRS, CDR2 YFSETQ. The length of the CDR3 is 15 residues. CDR3 sequence: CASSLPGFTYNEQFF. Here the CDR3 DNA reads TGCGCCAGCAGCTTACCGGGTTTCACCTACAATGAGCAGTTCTTC.

The chain joins TRBV7-8 to TRBJ1-3; the match to TRBD1 covers 7 bases. Unmatched junction bases numbered 7, after V lost 0 bases and J lost 2 bases. Germline values: CDR1 SGHVS, CDR2 FQNEAQ. This CDR3 comprises 17 residues. In DNA, the CDR3 is TGTGCCAGCAGCTTAGCGCAGGGGGGTAACCCTGGAAACACCATATATTTT. It yields the protein CASSLAQGGNPGNTIYF. Full variable domain (remainder filled in from reference TRBV7-8 and TRBJ1-3): GAGVSQSPRYKVAKRGQDVALRCDPISGHVSLFWYQQALGQGPEFLTYFQNEAQLDKSGLPSDRFFAERPEGSVSTLKIQRTQQEDSAVYLCASSLAQGGNPGNTIYFGEGSWLTVV.

This chain joins TRBV6-1 and TRBJ1-3; no clear D. The CDR3 sequence is 16 residues long. V was shortened by 1 base and J by 0 bases, with 10 bases between the two germline ends. The germline CDR1 and CDR2 sequences are MNHNS and SASEGT. The CDR3 nucleotides are TGTGCCAGCAGTGAAGGACATTCGAGCTCTGGAAACACCATATATTTT. Its protein product is CASSEGHSSSGNTIYF.

The chain uses TRBV6-1 and TRBJ1-2; D may be TRBD1 (5 bases). The CDR3 has 13 residues. CDR1 and CDR2 (germline): MNHNS, SASEGT. V was shortened by 7 bases and J by 2 bases, with 11 bases between the two germline ends. The CDR3 spells CASKEGVNYGYTF. CDR3 DNA sequence: TGTGCCAGCAAGGAAGGGGTCAACTATGGCTACACCTTC.

The chain combines TRBV5-5 with TRBJ1-1, with 10 positions matching TRBD1. J was trimmed by 0 bases and V by 4 bases; bases with no gene match: 9. Per germline, CDR1 SGHKS and CDR2 YYEKEE (reference sequence). There are 17 residues in the CDR3. The CDR3 nucleotides are TGTGCCAGCAGCAACTCTTGGGGACAGGGGTTGAACACTGAAGCTTTCTTT. This translates into CASSNSWGQGLNTEAFF.

The chain joins TRBV10-2 to TRBJ1-1; tentatively, D is TRBD1 (5 bases). The CDR3 contains 14 residues. Germline V lookup: CDR1 WSHSY, CDR2 SAAADI. With 6 bases removed from V and 5 bases from J, the gap between germline ends came to 16 bases. In DNA, the CDR3 is TGCGCCAGCAGGGAGAACGGGGGGTGGACTGAAGCTTTCTTT. It yields the protein CASRENGGWTEAFF.

V usage is TRBV29-1 and J usage is TRBJ2-3; 14 bases agree with TRBD2. V shed 6 bases and J 4 bases; nucleotides not matched to a gene: 6. CDR1 SQVTM and CDR2 ANQGSEA come from the germline V gene. The CDR3 is 15 residues long. Here the CDR3 reads CSVMGLAGVPDTQYF. CDR3 DNA sequence: TGCAGCGTAATGGGACTAGCGGGAGTACCAGATACGCAGTATTTT.

The rearrangement links TRBV5-4 to TRBJ2-1, with 8 bases aligning to TRBD2. Germline V gene lookup returns CDR1 SGHNT and CDR2 YYREEE (reference sequence). CDR3 size: 14 residues. V was pared by 6 bases and J by 1 base, with 3 bases of the junction left unmatched. The CDR3 here is CASKREGSYNEQFF. For the CDR3, the DNA is TGTGCCAGCAAACGGGAGGGGTCCTACAATGAGCAGTTCTTC.

J is TRBJ1-2 and V is TRBV28; possible D gene TRBD1, 6 bases. Trimming cost V 3 bases and J 8 bases, with 19 bases left between them. The CDR3 loop spans 15 amino acids. Germline CDR1 is MDHEN and CDR2 is SYDVKM. In DNA form, the CDR3 reads TGTGCCAGCAGTTTCACGGGGGGCGCTTTACACGGCTACACCTTC. Protein product: CASSFTGGALHGYTF.

The chain links TRBV7-6 to TRBJ2-5; 11 bases are a match to TRBD1. CDR1 is SGHVS, CDR2 FNYEAQ, per germline. CDR3 length equals 16 residues. V lost 4 bases, J lost 5 bases, and 9 bases stayed unmatched. In DNA, the CDR3 is TGTGCCAGCAGCTCAGGGGGACAGGGGGGCCTGGAGACCCAGTACTTC. Protein product: CASSSGGQGGLETQYF.

The chain couples TRBV5-6 to TRBJ1-3; 10 nucleotides match TRBD1. V lost 3 bases to trimming and J lost 2 bases; unmatched junction nucleotides: 8. Germline V gives CDR1 SGHDT, CDR2 YYEEEE. The CDR3 is 17 amino acids. The DNA of the CDR3 is TGTGCCAGCAGCTCGCTGGGGGGGACAGGGGCTGGAAACACCATATATTTT. Its translation: CASSSLGGTGAGNTIYF.

This clone was detected only once. V gene TRBV12-5 combines with J gene TRBJ1-5; D is perhaps TRBD1 (5 bases). The germline CDR1 and CDR2 sequences are LGHNT and FRNRAP. CDR3 size: 12 residues. V lost 7 bases and J 5 bases, leaving 9 bases between the germline ends. Written as DNA, the CDR3 is TGTGCTAGTGATAGGGGCGATCAGCCCCAGCATTTT. As protein: CASDRGDQPQHF.

The chain employs TRBV7-8 and TRBJ2-5; the match to TRBD2 covers 10 bases. V dropped 2 bases and J dropped 0; count of bases not matched to a gene: 3. Per germline, CDR1 SGHVS and CDR2 FQNEAQ. The CDR3 totals 16 residues. Written as DNA, the CDR3 is TGTGCCAGCAGCTTATATGGACTAGCGGACCAAGAGACCCAGTACTTC. Amino acids: CASSLYGLADQETQYF.

The chain has TRBV30 and TRBJ2-1; D not certain. CDR1 is GTSNPN, CDR2 SVGIG, per germline (reference sequence). The CDR3 has 11 residues. Trimming removed 7 bases at V and 0 bases at J, with 4 bases between. The DNA for the CDR3 is TGTGCCTCCCGCTCCTACAATGAGCAGTTCTTC. Amino acid sequence: CASRSYNEQFF.

The CDR3 reads CASSLTLAGGTYNEQFF. In DNA form, the CDR3 reads TGTGCCAGCAGCCTCACTTTAGCGGGGGGCACCTACAATGAGCAGTTCTTC. The chain combines TRBV4-2 with TRBJ2-1, with 10 nucleotides matching TRBD2. Germline assignment: CDR1 LGHNA and CDR2 YNFKEQ. V was pared by 4 bases and J by 2 bases, with 8 bases of the junction left unmatched. The CDR3 is made up of 17 amino acids.

This clone has more than one count but fewer than ten. The gene calls are TRBV10-3 and TRBJ1-5, with D hard to call. The CDR3 is 13 residues long. The germline CDR1 and CDR2 sequences are ENHRY and SYGVKD. The germline V and J ends were trimmed by 3 bases and 4 bases, with 7 bases remaining between them. The CDR3 region is CAISDRVNQPQHF. The CDR3, as DNA: TGTGCCATCAGTGATCGGGTTAATCAGCCCCAGCATTTT.

The chain links TRBV9 to TRBJ2-5; D uncertain. The CDR3 totals 13 residues. The germline V and J ends were trimmed by 2 bases and 1 base, with 6 bases remaining between them. The germline V gene has CDR1 SGDLS and CDR2 YYNGEE. The chain's CDR3 is CASSVRIQETQYF. CDR3 nucleotide sequence: TGTGCCAGCAGCGTGCGTATCCAAGAGACCCAGTACTTC.

The V and J genes are TRBV6-1 and TRBJ2-7; TRBD2 agrees at 8 bases. The CDR3 consists of 13 residues. The trim removed 7 bases at V and 5 bases at J, leaving 7 bases unmatched. Germline CDR1 MNHNS, CDR2 SASEGT. The CDR3 DNA follows: TGTGCCAGCACCGGGAGGGGAATAAACGAGCAGTACTTC. Translation gives CASTGRGINEQYF.

This chain links TRBV4-2 with TRBJ2-7; 9 bases agree with TRBD2. CDR1 is LGHNA and CDR2 is YNFKEQ in the germline V gene. Trimming at V came to 2 bases and at J to 3 bases, leaving 5 bases not matched to a gene. This CDR3 region has 15 residues. This CDR3 reads CASSQPGTSLYEQYF. As DNA, the CDR3 is TGTGCCAGCAGCCAACCCGGGACTAGCCTCTACGAGCAGTACTTC.

The V gene is TRBV19, the J gene TRBJ2-4; 10 bases agree with TRBD1. Germline CDR1 is LNHDA and CDR2 is SQIVND (reference sequence). CDR3 size: 16 residues. V lost 5 bases to trimming and J lost 7 bases; unmatched junction nucleotides: 11. CDR3 nucleotides: TGTGCCAGTAGTCAATCTCCGGGACAGGGGTTGAACATTCAGTACTTC. Translated, it gives CASSQSPGQGLNIQYF.